These T cell receptor beta chains were read from a single sample in a study of post-analysis software for immune sequencing data. TCRdb recomputed calls from the PCR reads with MiXCR, one row per CDR3 protein. The sample holds hundreds of thousands of distinct CDR3 sequences, under 55% seen once. Source material: blood. These receptors all stem from a girl between 10 and 17 years old with multiple sclerosis. The CDR3 runs from the conserved cysteine through the conserved F or W. The D gene is left open where the match is weak. Rows may omit the clone size; those that give it use once, few, many or a size class.

cdr3_nt cdr3_aa d_call v_call clone_size j_call
TGTGCCAGCAGCGAAACCGGGACTAGCGGGCCCAAAGGGGGTGAGCAGTTCTTC CASSETGTSGPKGGEQFF TRBD2 TRBV7-3 once TRBJ2-1
TGCAGTGCTAGACCCGCCAACGGCGGGATCCACAATGAGCAGTTCTTC CSARPANGGIHNEQFF . TRBV20-1 many TRBJ2-1
TGTGCCACCAGTGGTTGGCGCGGGGGGGACGATGAGCAGTTCTTC CATSGWRGGDDEQFF TRBD2 TRBV24-1 . TRBJ2-1
TGTGCCAGCAGTTTAAGCTCCGGGGGGCTTGGCTACACCTTC CASSLSSGGLGYTF . TRBV12-3/TRBV12-4 . TRBJ1-2
TGCAGTGCTAGAGAGGGACTAGCGGGAGGCCCGCATCGGCAGTATTTT CSAREGLAGGPHRQYF TRBD2 TRBV20-1 few TRBJ2-3
TGCAGTGCTAGACCCCTCAGCGGTAGCTCCTACAATGAGCAGTTCTTC CSARPLSGSSYNEQFF . TRBV20-1 . TRBJ2-1
TGCAGCGTTGGGGGGTGGGCGGTCCTCCAAGAGACCCAGTACTTC CSVGGWAVLQETQYF . TRBV29-1 . TRBJ2-5
TGTGCCAGCAGCAAGGAGAGCTCCTATAATCCACCCCTCCACTTT CASSKESSYNPPLHF . TRBV5-5 . TRBJ1-6
TGCGCCAGCAGCACTCTGGGACTAGCGGGAGGGCTAAGACACTACAATGAGCAGTTCTTC CASSTLGLAGGLRHYNEQFF TRBD2 TRBV5-1 . TRBJ2-1
TGTGCCAGCAGCTTATTAATAGGGGGCAGTGAGCAGTTCTTC CASSLLIGGSEQFF TRBD1 TRBV11-1 . TRBJ2-1
TGTGCCATCAGTGAGTATAGGGGGGACACTGAAGCTTTCTTT CAISEYRGDTEAFF . TRBV10-3 few TRBJ1-1
TGTGCCAGCAGTCCCGGGGACAGGAGTAGGGAGACCCAGTACTTC CASSPGDRSRETQYF TRBD1 TRBV12-3/TRBV12-4 few TRBJ2-5
TGCAGTGCCTTCCGTGCAGGTCGGGGGGAGACCCAGTACTTC CSAFRAGRGETQYF . TRBV20-1 few TRBJ2-5
TGTGCCAGCAGCTATGATACAGGGGGCTATCAGCCCCAGCATTTT CASSYDTGGYQPQHF TRBD1 TRBV7-4 few TRBJ1-5
TGTGCCAGCAGCGGGAGGACTAGCGGGAGAAGGCCCTACAATGAGCAGTTCTTC CASSGRTSGRRPYNEQFF TRBD2 TRBV9 . TRBJ2-1
TGTGCCAGCGGGGGGACGCTAGCGGCAGTCCTCTACAATGAGCAGTTCTTC CASGGTLAAVLYNEQFF TRBD2 TRBV7-2 . TRBJ2-1
TGTGCCAGCACCCTAGGGGAATATAGCAATCAGCCCCAGCATTTT CASTLGEYSNQPQHF . TRBV12-3/TRBV12-4 . TRBJ1-5
TGCAGCGTTGGTCTAGCGGACGAACAAGAGACCCAGTACTTC CSVGLADEQETQYF TRBD2 TRBV29-1 . TRBJ2-5
TGCGCCAGCAGCCAGCTCGGGACAGGGAGGCCACCCCTCCACTTT CASSQLGTGRPPLHF TRBD1 TRBV4-3 . TRBJ1-6
TGTGCCACCAGTGATATCGAGACCGAGCAGTTCTTC CATSDIETEQFF . TRBV24-1 few TRBJ2-1
TGTGCCAGCAGCTTAAACCCGGGACTAGCGAAAAACATTCAGTACTTC CASSLNPGLAKNIQYF TRBD2 TRBV7-3 . TRBJ2-4
TGTGCCAGCAGTTTGGGGGCCCAGGGAGCCCCTCTAGCGGGGGTTCAAGAGACCCAGTACTTC CASSLGAQGAPLAGVQETQYF TRBD2 TRBV6-2/TRBV6-3 . TRBJ2-5
TGCGCCAGCAGCCTGGGACTAGCGGGAGTCCCCAAAAACATTCAGTACTTC CASSLGLAGVPKNIQYF TRBD2 TRBV4-1 . TRBJ2-4
TGTGCCAGCAGTCTAGCGGGAGCCAGCGAGCAGTACTTC CASSLAGASEQYF TRBD2 TRBV3-1 few TRBJ2-7
TGTGCCACCAGTGACCCCGGACTAGCGGGAGGGAGGAACGAGCAGTACTTC CATSDPGLAGGRNEQYF TRBD2 TRBV24-1 few TRBJ2-7
TGCGCCAGCAGCCAAGGTGTAGAAGCTACCTACTCCTACGAGCAGTACTTC CASSQGVEATYSYEQYF . TRBV4-1 few TRBJ2-7
TGCAGCGTCCGTCCAGGATGGACTAGCGCATATACTGGTGAGCAGTTCTTC CSVRPGWTSAYTGEQFF TRBD2 TRBV29-1 . TRBJ2-1
TGTGCCAGTCGGGCGGGGGGCTCCTACAATGAGCAGTTCTTC CASRAGGSYNEQFF TRBD2 TRBV6-6 . TRBJ2-1
TGTGCCAGCACCCCGGGACAGTCGAATCAGCCCCAGCATTTT CASTPGQSNQPQHF TRBD1 TRBV25-1 . TRBJ1-5
TGCAGTGCCATCAGCGGGGGGGTGGGGTACAATGAGCAGTTCTTC CSAISGGVGYNEQFF TRBD2 TRBV20-1 few TRBJ2-1
TGCGCCAGCAGCCAAGAGCTCAGCGGTCTATGGGCCTACGAGCAGTACTTC CASSQELSGLWAYEQYF . TRBV4-1 . TRBJ2-7
TGTGCTAGCAGCTTGGGTAGCGGGTATGCCTACGAGCAGTACTTC CASSLGSGYAYEQYF TRBD2 TRBV7-7 . TRBJ2-7
TGCGCCAGCAGCCAAAGAGGGAGGACTAGCGGGATATTCGAGCAGTACTTC CASSQRGRTSGIFEQYF TRBD2 TRBV4-1 few TRBJ2-7
TGTGCCACCAGCAGAGATAGAGCCCAGCCCCAGCATTTT CATSRDRAQPQHF . TRBV15 . TRBJ1-5
TGTGCCAGCAGCTTCGGGACTCCACCCACAGATACGCAGTATTTT CASSFGTPPTDTQYF . TRBV7-3 . TRBJ2-3
TGCGCCAGCAGCACCGGGAACTACGAGCAGTACTTC CASSTGNYEQYF . TRBV5-1 many TRBJ2-7
TGTGCTAGCAGCTTAGCGTCAAGTGGCCACGAGCAGTTCTTC CASSLASSGHEQFF . TRBV7-7 . TRBJ2-1
TGTGCCAGCATCGTGGGAGTTCACTATGGCTACACCTTC CASIVGVHYGYTF . TRBV7-3 . TRBJ1-2
TGTGCCAGCAGACGGGTAGCGGGAGGAGACGCAGATACGCAGTATTTT CASRRVAGGDADTQYF TRBD2 TRBV6-1 . TRBJ2-3
TGCGCCAGCAGCCAGGTCGGGGGTAGAAACATTCAGTACTTC CASSQVGGRNIQYF . TRBV4-1 . TRBJ2-4
TGCAGTGCTAGAGTTGGTAGTCAGCCCCAGCATTTT CSARVGSQPQHF . TRBV20-1 once TRBJ1-5
TGCAGTGCTAGAGACCTCGACATACGTAGGGACCTGTACCAAGAGACCCAGTACTTC CSARDLDIRRDLYQETQYF . TRBV20-1 . TRBJ2-5
TGTGCCAGCAGCATCTGGTCCTTTAGCTCCTACAATGGGCAGTTCTTC CASSIWSFSSYNGQFF . TRBV5-6 . TRBJ2-1
TGCAGTGCGACCAGACTAGAGGCCATACTAGAGCAGTACTTC CSATRLEAILEQYF . TRBV20-1 . TRBJ2-5
TGTGCCAGCAGCTCGACTAGCGGGGGTTGGGTGGCCCAGTACTTC CASSSTSGGWVAQYF TRBD2 TRBV7-9 . TRBJ2-7
TGTGCCAGCAGGTACAGGGCCCTTGCCTACGAGCAGTACTTC CASRYRALAYEQYF . TRBV2 . TRBJ2-7
TGCGCCAGCAGCCCGGATCCGGGACTAGCGGGAGAGGAGGCAGATACGCAGTATTTT CASSPDPGLAGEEADTQYF TRBD2 TRBV4-1 few TRBJ2-3
TGCAGTGCGCTATTCCCCTACACTAGCGGGATACGGTTAGATACGCAGTATTTT CSALFPYTSGIRLDTQYF TRBD2 TRBV20-1 . TRBJ2-3
TGTGCCAGCAGCTTAATCACCCAGGGGCGCAATGAGCAGTTCTTC CASSLITQGRNEQFF . TRBV11-2 . TRBJ2-1
TGTGCCAGCAGCGTTAGCGGGAGGGCCGAGAATGAGCAGTTCTTC CASSVSGRAENEQFF TRBD2 TRBV9 . TRBJ2-1
TGTGCCAGCAGCCGACAGGGGGGAATATATGAGCAGTTCTTC CASSRQGGIYEQFF TRBD1 TRBV7-2 . TRBJ2-1
TGCAGCATAACCGGGACTAGCGGTACAGATACGCAGTATTTT CSITGTSGTDTQYF TRBD2 TRBV29-1 . TRBJ2-3
TGTGCCAGCAGCCGTCCCGGGACAGGGGTTAGAGAGACCCAGTACTTC CASSRPGTGVRETQYF TRBD1 TRBV5-5 few TRBJ2-5
TGTGCCAGCACCCACAGGGCGAACACTGAAGCTTTCTTT CASTHRANTEAFF . TRBV28 . TRBJ1-1